Given below is one TCR beta chain in context. Its antigen is not known. Germline CDR1 is SGHRS and CDR2 is YFSETQ. V dropped 3 bases and J dropped 1 base, with 14 bases sitting between them. The CDR3 contains 16 residues. The entry originates in a study of blood T cells in healthy people across ages. Study results and caveats: Compared with aged donors, long-lived donors showed fewer expanded clones, suggesting selection.

Donors each provided ten milliliters of peripheral blood. A second roughly 6 to 11 cycle PCR used barcoded and J-beta primers. Tagging of each cDNA molecule was performed by a template-switch adaptor with 12 random nucleotides. MiXCR was run by TCRdb on the 5' RACE reads, yielding one entry per CDR3 protein. The sample contains 910,000 or so distinct CDR3 sequences, 51% of which appear only once. The genes are TRBV5-1 and TRBJ2-1; TRBD1 might be the D (5 bases). Sequencing used blood. This TCR derives from an older woman in good health. In nucleotides, the CDR3 is TGCGCCAGCAGCTGGGGTGGACAAAAGTCCTACAATGAGCAGTTCTTC. Translated, it gives CASSWGGQKSYNEQFF.